This T cell receptor (beta chain) was found in a study of cytomegalovirus exposure and HLA in healthy donors. Study as a whole: Some 180 million T cells yielded some 120 million unique TCR beta sequences in earlier analysis. Study findings and constraints: In a later analysis, HLA-associated beta chains showed higher expansion and lower generation probabilities than comparable chains.

With regard to this clone: What it binds is not known.

PCR primers comprised 60 Vbeta and 13 Jbeta primers. The repertoire was sequenced with immunoSEQ multiplex PCR; TCRdb's copy has only in-frame clones and lacks some. This table has roughly 250,000 clones, roughly 70% appearing once. The germline gives CDR1 KGHSH, CDR2 LQKENI. The CDR3 is made up of 18 amino acids. V shed 2 bases, J shed 1 base, and the junction held 7 bases outside the gene matches. This sequence originates from a female donor in good health and CMV-seronegative. Sequenced input: PBMCs. The rearrangement uses TRBV18 and TRBJ2-6; 8 bases align to TRBD1. Here the CDR3 DNA reads TGTGCCAGCTCACCAGAAGGACAGGGATCATCTGGGGCCAACGTCCTGACTTTC. Translated, it gives CASSPEGQGSSGANVLTF.